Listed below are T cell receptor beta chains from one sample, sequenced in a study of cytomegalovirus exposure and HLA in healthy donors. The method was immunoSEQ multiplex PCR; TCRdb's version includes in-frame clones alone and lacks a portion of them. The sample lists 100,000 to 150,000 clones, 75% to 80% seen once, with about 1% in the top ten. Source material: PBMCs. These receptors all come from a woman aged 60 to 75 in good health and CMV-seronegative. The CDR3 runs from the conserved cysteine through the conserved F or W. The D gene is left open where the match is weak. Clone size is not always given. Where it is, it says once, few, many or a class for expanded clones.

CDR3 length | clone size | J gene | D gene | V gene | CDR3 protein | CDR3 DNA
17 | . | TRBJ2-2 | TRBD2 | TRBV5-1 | CASSPRLAGAYTGELFF | TGCGCCAGCAGCCCAAGACTAGCGGGGGCATACACCGGGGAGCTGTTTTTT
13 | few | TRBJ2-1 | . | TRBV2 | CASSLQGGNEQFF | TGTGCCAGCAGCCTACAGGGTGGGAATGAGCAGTTCTTC
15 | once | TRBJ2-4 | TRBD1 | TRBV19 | CASKGTGQGKNIQYF | TGTGCCAGTAAAGGGACAGGGCAAGGCAAAAACATTCAGTACTTC
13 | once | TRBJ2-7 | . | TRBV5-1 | CASSAAGGYEQYF | TGCGCCAGCAGCGCAGCCGGGGGCTACGAGCAGTACTTC
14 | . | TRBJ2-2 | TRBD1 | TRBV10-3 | CAIKRQGVTGELFF | TGTGCCATCAAGCGACAGGGGGTTACCGGGGAGCTGTTTTTT
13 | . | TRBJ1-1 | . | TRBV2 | CASSSQGNTEAFF | TGTGCCAGCAGCTCTCAGGGGAACACTGAAGCTTTCTTT
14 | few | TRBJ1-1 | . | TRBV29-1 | CSVSKTTGLQVAFF | TGCAGCGTGTCTAAAACCACAGGGTTACAGGTGGCTTTCTTT
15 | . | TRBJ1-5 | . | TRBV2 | CASSVSRVGNQPQHF | TGTGCCAGCAGTGTGAGCAGGGTCGGAAATCAGCCCCAGCATTTT
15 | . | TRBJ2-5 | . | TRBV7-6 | CASTLAATRVETQYF | TGTGCCAGCACCCTCGCAGCGACGAGAGTGGAGACCCAGTACTTC
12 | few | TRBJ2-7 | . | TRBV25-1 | CATQDLGYEQYF | TGTGCCACTCAAGACCTCGGGTACGAGCAGTACTTC
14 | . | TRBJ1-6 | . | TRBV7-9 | CASSLGTVNSPLHF | TGTGCCAGCAGCTTAGGCACAGTTAATTCACCCCTCCACTTT
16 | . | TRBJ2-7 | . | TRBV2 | CASSGSLTGLSYEQYF | TGTGCCAGCAGTGGCTCTTTGACAGGCCTCTCCTACGAGCAGTACTTC
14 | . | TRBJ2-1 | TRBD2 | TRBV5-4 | CASRGGGSYNEQFF | TGTGCCAGCAGGGGCGGGGGCTCCTACAATGAGCAGTTCTTC
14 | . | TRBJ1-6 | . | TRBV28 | CASSLQDYNSPLHF | TGTGCCAGCAGTTTACAGGATTATAATTCACCCCTCCACTTT
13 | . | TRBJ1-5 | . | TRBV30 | CAWGPNRVQPQHF | TGTGCCTGGGGGCCGAACAGGGTTCAGCCCCAGCATTTT
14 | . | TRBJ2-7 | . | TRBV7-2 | CASSSQGGVREQYF | TGTGCCAGCAGCAGCCAAGGCGGGGTCCGGGAGCAGTACTTC
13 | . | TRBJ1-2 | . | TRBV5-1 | CASSFEVSYGYTF | TGCGCCAGCAGCTTCGAGGTCAGCTATGGCTACACCTTC
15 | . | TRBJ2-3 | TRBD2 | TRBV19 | CASSSGGSYTDTQYF | TGTGCCAGTAGTAGCGGGGGGTCCTACACAGATACGCAGTATTTT
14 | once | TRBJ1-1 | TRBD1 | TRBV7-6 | CASSLDRGLTEAFF | TGTGCCAGCAGCCTCGACAGGGGGCTCACTGAAGCTTTCTTT
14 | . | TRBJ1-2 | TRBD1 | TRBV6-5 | CASRGTGVVYGYTF | TGTGCCAGCAGGGGGACAGGGGTAGTCTATGGCTACACCTTC
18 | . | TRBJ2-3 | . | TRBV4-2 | CASSQDGWGAGGTDTQYF | TGTGCCAGCAGCCAAGACGGCTGGGGGGCGGGGGGCACAGATACGCAGTATTTT
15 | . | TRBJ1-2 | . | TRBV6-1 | CASSEAQTGLYGYTF | TGTGCCAGCAGTGAAGCGCAAACAGGCCTCTATGGCTACACCTTC
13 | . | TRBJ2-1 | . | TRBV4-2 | CASSQDLASLKFF | TGTGCCAGCAGCCAAGATCTGGCTAGCCTCAAGTTCTTC
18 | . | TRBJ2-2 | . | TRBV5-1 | CASSLVGSLAANTGELFF | TGCGCCAGCAGCTTGGTCGGCTCCCTAGCCGCAAACACCGGGGAGCTGTTTTTT
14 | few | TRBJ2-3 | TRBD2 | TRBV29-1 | CSVGLAGPTDTQYF | TGCAGCGTTGGGCTAGCGGGGCCTACAGATACGCAGTATTTT
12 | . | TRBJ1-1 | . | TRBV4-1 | CASKSEQTEAFF | TGCGCCAGCAAGAGTGAACAGACTGAAGCTTTCTTT
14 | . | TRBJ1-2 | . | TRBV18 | CASSPLEFTWGYTF | TGTGCCAGCTCACCACTGGAGTTCACCTGGGGCTACACCTTC
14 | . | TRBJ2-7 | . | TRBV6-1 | CASSEAWQDYEQYF | TGTGCCAGCAGTGAAGCGTGGCAGGACTACGAGCAGTACTTC
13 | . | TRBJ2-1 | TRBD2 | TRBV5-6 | CASTPAGYNEQFF | TGTGCCAGCACCCCAGCGGGGTACAATGAGCAGTTCTTC
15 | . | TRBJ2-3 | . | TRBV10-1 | CASSERGGSTDTQYF | TGCGCCAGCAGTGAGCGCGGCGGTAGCACAGATACGCAGTATTTT